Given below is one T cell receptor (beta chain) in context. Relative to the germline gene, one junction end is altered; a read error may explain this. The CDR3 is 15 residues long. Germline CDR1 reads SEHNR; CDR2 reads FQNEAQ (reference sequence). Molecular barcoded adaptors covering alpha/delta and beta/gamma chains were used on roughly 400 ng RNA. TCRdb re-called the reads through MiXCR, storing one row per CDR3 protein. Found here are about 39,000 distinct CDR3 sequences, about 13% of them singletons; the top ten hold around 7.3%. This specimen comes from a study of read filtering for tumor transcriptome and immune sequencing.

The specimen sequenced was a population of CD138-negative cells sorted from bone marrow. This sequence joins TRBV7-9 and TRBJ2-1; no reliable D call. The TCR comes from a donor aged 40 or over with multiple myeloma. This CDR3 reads CASTPRGVSYSEQFF. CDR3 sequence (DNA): TGTGCCAGCACCCCTCGCGGTGTCTCCTACAGTGAGCAGTTCTTC.